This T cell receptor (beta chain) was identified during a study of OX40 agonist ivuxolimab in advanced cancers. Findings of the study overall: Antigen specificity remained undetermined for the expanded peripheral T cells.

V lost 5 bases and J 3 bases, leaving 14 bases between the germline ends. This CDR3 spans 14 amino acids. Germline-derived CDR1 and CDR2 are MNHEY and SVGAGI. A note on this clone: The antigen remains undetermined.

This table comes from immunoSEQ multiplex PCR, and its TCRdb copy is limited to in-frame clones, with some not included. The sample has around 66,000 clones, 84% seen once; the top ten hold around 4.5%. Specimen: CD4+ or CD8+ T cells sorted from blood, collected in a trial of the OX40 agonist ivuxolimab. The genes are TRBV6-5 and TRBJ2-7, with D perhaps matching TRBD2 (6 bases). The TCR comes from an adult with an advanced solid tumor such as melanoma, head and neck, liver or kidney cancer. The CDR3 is CASSRDFWGYEQYF. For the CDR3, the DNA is TGTGCCAGCAGTCGGGACTTTTGGGGCTACGAGCAGTACTTC.